Below, one T cell receptor beta chain is given with its context. Its antigen is as yet unknown. The CDR3 loop spans 14 amino acids. Germline V CDR1 and CDR2: SGHTA, FQGNSA. The V and J ends lost 5 bases and 2 bases respectively, with 12 bases between them. This sample is part of a study of shared clonotypes between healthy human individuals. In the study overall: Donor composition was two women and a few men, aged 18 to 49.

Libraries were prepared by immunoSEQ multiplex PCR; TCRdb keeps only in-frame clonotypes and omits some of them. The repertoire holds some 980,000 clones, with approximately 76% as singletons. Study outcomes and limitations: Sample collection involved blood only; tissue repertoires are likely different. Non-shared clonotypes were found to have lower generation probabilities than the clonotypes that were shared by all four of the sorted-subset donors. Shared clonotypes: about 5.3% naive CD4, around 4% naive CD8, about 2.5% memory CD4, 0.4% memory CD8.

Input material: memory CD4+ T cells sorted from blood. Subset reported: CD45RA-negative fraction. This sequence joins TRBV7-2 and TRBJ2-5; D may be TRBD1 or TRBD2 (5 bases each). The receptor comes from a man in his late teens or twenties in good health. CDR3 region: CASSLGTLQETQYF. CDR3 sequence (DNA): TGTGCCAGCAGCCTCGGGACCTTGCAAGAGACCCAGTACTTC.